This record concerns one T cell receptor beta chain sequence. Study processing details: By means of reference gene primer amplification, nucleated cell counts were estimated. This table comes from immunoSEQ multiplex PCR, and its TCRdb copy is limited to in-frame clones, with some not included. V and J calls plus clone size are reproduced from that table; the DNA served to infer D and trimming. The data contain more than 150,000 clones, 86% of them singletons. The CDR3 has 13 residues. Germline-derived CDR1 and CDR2 are MNHEY and SVGEGT. Trimming shortened V by 4 bases and J by 1 base, and 7 bases separated the two germline ends. The record originates from a study of blood T cell repertoires in COVID-19. Study context: Samples of COVID-19 (acute and convalescent) were obtained from the United States, Italy and Spain.

The chain joins TRBV6-2 or TRBV6-3 to TRBJ2-5; the D gene is possibly TRBD1 (6 bases). Material for sequencing was peripheral blood. The sequence derives from a man in his fifties or sixties with active or convalescent COVID-19. The CDR3 sequence: CASSWTVQETQYF. In nucleotides, the CDR3 is TGTGCCAGCAGTTGGACAGTCCAAGAGACCCAGTACTTC.